This T cell receptor (beta chain) was captured in a study of human T cells and chemical hapten exposure. Study results and caveats: TCRs exceeding a frequency of 1 in 1000 stayed unchanged under DPC sensitization. Expanded TCRs created a significantly greater count of big CDR3 similarity clusters than controls did.

Specified time point: patch test 1, 2 weeks after DPC sensitization. The treatment: therapeutic diphenylcyclopropenone sensitization with weekly scalp DPC. Blood sampling preceded each patch test application. A word on this clonotype: Its antigen is still unknown.

Via MiXCR, TCRdb re-called the RACE reads, giving one row per CDR3 protein. The table lists approximately 74,000 distinct CDR3 sequences, more than 30% of them singletons. The receptor comes from a man aged 40-55 years with alopecia areata. Some clones in this sample may be carry-over from other donors' samples. The sample consisted of whole blood, taken in connection with sensitization to the hapten diphenylcyclopropenone (DPC).

Here the CDR3 reads CASSSPGDTQYF. DNA for the CDR3: TGTGCCAGCAGTTCACCGGGGGATACGCAGTATTTT. The chain couples TRBV6-2 or TRBV6-3 to TRBJ2-3; weak D call: TRBD2 (5 bases). The CDR3 consists of 12 residues. Germline values: CDR1 MNHEY, CDR2 SVGEGT. The V and J ends lost 4 bases and 6 bases respectively, with 8 bases between them.